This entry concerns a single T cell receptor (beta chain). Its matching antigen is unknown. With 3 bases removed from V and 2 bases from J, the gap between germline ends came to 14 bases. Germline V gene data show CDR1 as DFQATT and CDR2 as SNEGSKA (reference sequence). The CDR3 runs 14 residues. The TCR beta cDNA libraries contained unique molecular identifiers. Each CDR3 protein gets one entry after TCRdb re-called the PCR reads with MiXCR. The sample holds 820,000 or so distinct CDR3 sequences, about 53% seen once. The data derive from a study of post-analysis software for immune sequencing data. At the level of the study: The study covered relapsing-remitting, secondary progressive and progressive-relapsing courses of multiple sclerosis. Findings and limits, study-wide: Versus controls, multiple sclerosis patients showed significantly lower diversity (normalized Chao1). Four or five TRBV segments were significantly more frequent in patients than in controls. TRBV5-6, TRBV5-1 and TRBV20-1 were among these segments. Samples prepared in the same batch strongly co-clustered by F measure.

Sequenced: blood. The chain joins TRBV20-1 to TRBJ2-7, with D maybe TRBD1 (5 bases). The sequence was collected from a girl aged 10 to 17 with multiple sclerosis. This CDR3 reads CSARATARAYEQYF. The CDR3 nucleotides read TGCAGTGCTAGGGCGACAGCCCGGGCCTACGAGCAGTACTTC.